The TCR beta chain described here comes from a study of T cell changes during pregnancy in multiple sclerosis (dated by TCRdb to between 2018 and 2021). Looking at the study overall: Changes in the T cell repertoire over the course of pregnancy were examined in this study in women with multiple sclerosis.

Regarding this clone: Its antigen target is currently unknown. Per-nucleotide qualities are absent, and no much larger clonotype sits a single base away.

Preparation of the library involved the immunoSEQ multiplex PCR assay. This is the immuneACCESS table as TCRdb keeps it, with only in-frame sequences that have V and J called. A part of the clones is gone; compared with another copy, unresolved V genes explain less than half, and the rest is unexplained. The sample data list tens of thousands of clones, and 85% to 95% of these were observed just once. The ten largest clones represent 2.5% of the sample. The germline V gene (reference sequence) sets CDR1 to GTSNPN and CDR2 to SVGIG. The CDR3 spans 13 residues, from the cysteine through the phenylalanine. Only the CDR3 DNA stays, 39 bases, in frame from base 1. V drops 0 bases and J drops 7 bases, leaving 9 bases in between.

The starting material was peripheral blood, obtained in the third trimester of pregnancy. The receptor was isolated from a female donor with multiple sclerosis, enrolled in a pregnancy study. The rearranged chain carries TRBV30 and TRBJ1-4; the D gene is unclear. The nucleotides are TGTGCCTGGAGTGTACTGCGGATTGAAAAACTGTTTTTT. This yields the protein CAWSVLRIEKLFF. Joined to the reference TRBV30 and TRBJ1-4 proteins, this CDR3 gives the full variable domain: SQTIHQWPATLVQPVGSPLSLECTVEGTSNPNLYWYRQAAGRGLQLLFYSVGIGQISSEVPQNLSASRPQDRQFILSSKKLLLSDSGFYLCAWSVLRIEKLFFGSGTQLSVL.